This entry lists 8 T cell receptor beta chains sequenced from one sample in a study of T cell changes during pregnancy in multiple sclerosis. Repertoires were generated with immunoSEQ multiplex PCR, while TCRdb's copy carries only in-frame clones and drops some. The sample lists approximately 97,000 clones; 90% were seen once. Sequences were derived from peripheral blood, sampled in the second trimester of pregnancy. The source of these receptors is a female donor in good health, enrolled as a control in a pregnancy study.

The V gene is TRBV5-1, the J gene TRBJ1-1; TRBD1 matches at 10 bases. The germline V gene has CDR1 SGHRS and CDR2 YFSETQ. V was clipped by 4 bases and J by 4 bases; unmatched bases: 13. CDR3 size: 17 residues. The CDR3 region has the DNA TGCGCCAGCAGCAGCCTTGACAGGGGGCGCGTCGGCACTGAAGCTTTCTTT. Its translation: CASSSLDRGRVGTEAFF.

J is TRBJ2-5 and V is TRBV14; 11 bases are a match to TRBD1. With V trimmed by 3 bases and J by 2 bases, 20 bases remained unmatched. CDR3 length equals 21 residues. Germline V gene lookup returns CDR1 SGHDN and CDR2 FVKESK. DNA for the CDR3: TGTGCCAGCAGCCATTACAAACAGGACAGGGGGCTCCGGTGGGAACAAGAGACCCAGTACTTC. Translating gives CASSHYKQDRGLRWEQETQYF.

This sequence joins TRBV27 and TRBJ1-1; D may be TRBD1 (6 bases). V shed 2 bases and J shed 8 bases, with 18 bases lying between them. The germline CDR1 and CDR2 sequences are MNHEY and SMNVEV (reference sequence). This CDR3 is 15 amino acids long. For the CDR3, the DNA is TGTGCCAGCAGTTTACCGCGCGTAAAAGGACAGGAAGCTTTCTTT. Its protein product is CASSLPRVKGQEAFF.

The V call is TRBV7-9, the J call TRBJ1-2; TRBD1 matches at 10 bases. Germline loops: CDR1 SEHNR, CDR2 FQNEAQ (reference sequence). V lost 2 bases, J lost 7 bases, and 7 bases stayed unmatched. The CDR3 extends over 15 amino acids. Written as DNA, the CDR3 is TGTGCCAGCAGCTTAAGGGACAGGGGACATACTGGCTACACCTTC. This translates into CASSLRDRGHTGYTF.

A single count supports this clone. CDR3 region: CASSQDGGVDGYTF. CDR3 sequence (DNA): TGCGCCAGCAGCCAAGATGGAGGGGTCGATGGCTACACCTTC. The chain couples TRBV4-1 to TRBJ1-2, with D tentatively TRBD1 (5 bases). Germline assignment: CDR1 MGHRA and CDR2 YSYEKL. This CDR3 region has 14 residues. V shed 0 bases and J shed 6 bases, with 11 bases lying between them.

The rearrangement links TRBV6-6 to TRBJ2-3; 8 nucleotides agree with TRBD2. Losses at the gene ends were 8 bases for V and 4 bases for J; bases not matched to a gene: 11. The germline CDR1 and CDR2 sequences are MNHNY and SVGAGI (reference sequence). The CDR3 is 15 amino acids. CDR3 DNA sequence: TGTGCCAGCGGGACCGGGAGGGCGGGCGCAGATACGCAGTATTTT. This codes for CASGTGRAGADTQYF.

This clone was detected a few times. The DNA of the CDR3 is TGTGCCAGCAGCGTGGACAGGGTCGAAGGCTACACCTTC. Protein product: CASSVDRVEGYTF. This rearrangement joins TRBV9 to TRBJ1-2, with 8 positions matching TRBD1. Per germline, CDR1 SGDLS and CDR2 YYNGEE. The CDR3 consists of 13 residues. Trimming took 2 bases from V and 8 from J; bases not matched to a gene: 5.

This clone was counted a few times. This chain connects TRBV6-1 to TRBJ2-7; the D is unclear. Between the trimmed V and J ends, which lost 6 bases and 1 base, there was a span of 10 bases. The germline CDR1 and CDR2 sequences are MNHNS and SASEGT. The CDR3 length is 13 residues. The CDR3 is CASRSPTSYEQYF. In DNA form, the CDR3 reads TGTGCCAGCAGAAGCCCCACTTCCTACGAGCAGTACTTC.